Included here is one T cell receptor (beta chain) sequence, with context. Its antigen is still unknown. Trimming removed 8 bases from V and 0 bases from J, with 7 bases in between. This CDR3 has 12 residues. CDR1 MGHRA and CDR2 YSYEKL come from the germline V gene. This record comes from a study of OX40 agonist ivuxolimab in advanced cancers. Whole-study context: At doses from 0.01 to 10 mg/kg, patients were given intravenous ivuxolimab every 2 weeks. Aged about 23 to 90 with a mean of 60 years, they were more than 80% male.

General study results and limits: CD4+ and CD8+ T cells in blood underwent clonal expansion by week 6 at 0.1 to 3.0 mg/kg.

Sequenced by immunoSEQ multiplex PCR; TCRdb stores in-frame clones only, minus some. The top ten hold less than 0.2% of the sample, which has about 76,000 clones, roughly nine tenths seen once. The source is an adult with an advanced solid tumor such as melanoma, head and neck, liver or kidney cancer. This specimen consisted of CD4+ or CD8+ T cells sorted from blood, obtained in a trial of the OX40 agonist ivuxolimab. This chain joins TRBV4-1 and TRBJ1-2; a weak D match, TRBD1 (5 bases). The CDR3 loop is CASQDTNYGYTF. As DNA, the CDR3 is TGCGCCAGCCAGGACACTAACTATGGCTACACCTTC.